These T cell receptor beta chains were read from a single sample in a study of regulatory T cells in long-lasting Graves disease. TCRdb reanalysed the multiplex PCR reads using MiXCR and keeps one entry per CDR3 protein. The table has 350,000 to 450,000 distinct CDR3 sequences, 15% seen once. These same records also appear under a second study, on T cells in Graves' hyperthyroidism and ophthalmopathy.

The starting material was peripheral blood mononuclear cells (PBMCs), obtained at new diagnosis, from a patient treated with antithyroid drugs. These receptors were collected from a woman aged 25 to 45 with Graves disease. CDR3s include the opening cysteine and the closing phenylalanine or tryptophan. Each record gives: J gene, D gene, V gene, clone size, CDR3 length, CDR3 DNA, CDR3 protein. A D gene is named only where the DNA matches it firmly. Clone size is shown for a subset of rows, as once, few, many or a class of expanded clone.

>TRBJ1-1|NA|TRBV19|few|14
TGTGCCAGTACTAAAGGTGGAATGAACACTGAAGCTTTCTTT
CASTKGGMNTEAFF
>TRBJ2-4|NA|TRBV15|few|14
TGTGCCACCAGGGACGGGGGAACCAAAAACATTCAGTACTTC
CATRDGGTKNIQYF
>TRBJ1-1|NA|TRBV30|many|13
TGTGCCTGGAGTGTACGGGGCCTCAGTGAAGCTTTCTTT
CAWSVRGLSEAFF
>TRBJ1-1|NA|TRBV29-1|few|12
TGCAGCGTTGAAGATCAGGGGATGTCAGCTTTCTTT
CSVEDQGMSAFF
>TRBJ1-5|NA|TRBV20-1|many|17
TGCAGTGCTAAGGGGGGGGTCGTCTCTTTTGGCAATCAGCCCCAGCATTTT
CSAKGGVVSFGNQPQHF
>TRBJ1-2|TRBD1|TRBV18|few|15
TGTGCCAGCTCACCAAAGGACAGGGGGGCGAATGGCTACACCTTC
CASSPKDRGANGYTF
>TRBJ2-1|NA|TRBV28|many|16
TGTGCCAGCAGTCCCCATCCCGGTAGCTCCTACAATGAGCAGTTCTTC
CASSPHPGSSYNEQFF
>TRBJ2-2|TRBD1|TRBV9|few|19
TGTGCCAGCAGCGCAGACCTGGCGCCGCTGGGACAGGGAACCGGGGAGCTGTTTTTT
CASSADLAPLGQGTGELFF
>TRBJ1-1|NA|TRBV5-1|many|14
TGTGCCAGCAGTTTAGGACGGCTCAACACTGAAGCTTTCTTT
CASSLGRLNTEAFF
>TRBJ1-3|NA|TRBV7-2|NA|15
TGTGCCAGCAGCTTAGCAGGGGTGAGAGGAAACACCATATATTTT
CASSLAGVRGNTIYF
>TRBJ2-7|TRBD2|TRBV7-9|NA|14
TGTGCCAGCAGCGTAGCGGGAGAATTGCGCGAGCAGTACTTC
CASSVAGELREQYF
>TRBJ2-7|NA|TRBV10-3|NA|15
TGTGCCATCAGTGAGCCAGGGACCAACTCCTACGAGCAGTACTTC
CAISEPGTNSYEQYF
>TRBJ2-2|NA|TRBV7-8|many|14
TGTGCCAGCCCAAGGGGGTCGGGTAACGGGGAGCTGTTTTTT
CASPRGSGNGELFF
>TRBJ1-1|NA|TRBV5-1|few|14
TGCGCCAGCAGCTGGGGGGGAACGAACACTGAAGCTTTCTTT
CASSWGGTNTEAFF
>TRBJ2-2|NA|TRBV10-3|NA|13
TGTGCCACCCAAGCGGGGAACACCGGGGAGCTGTTTTTT
CATQAGNTGELFF
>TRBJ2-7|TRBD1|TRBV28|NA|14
TGTGCCAGCAGCACAGGGGGCGGGTGGGACGAGCAGTACTTC
CASSTGGGWDEQYF
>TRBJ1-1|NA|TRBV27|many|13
TGTGCCAGCGCGGCCGCCTGGGACACTGAAGCTTTCTTT
CASAAAWDTEAFF
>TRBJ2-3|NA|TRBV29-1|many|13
TGCAGCGTTGAAGGCACAGTGGCAGATACGCAGTATTTT
CSVEGTVADTQYF
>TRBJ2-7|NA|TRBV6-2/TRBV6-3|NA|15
TGTGCCAGCAGTTACTCGTCACAGGGCGAGTACGAGCAGTACTTC
CASSYSSQGEYEQYF
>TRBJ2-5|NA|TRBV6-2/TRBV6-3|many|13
TGTGCCAGCAGTACCGGGCTTCAAGAGACCCAGTACTTC
CASSTGLQETQYF
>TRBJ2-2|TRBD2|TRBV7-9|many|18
TGTGCCAGCAGGTCCACTAGCGGGAGGGCCCCGAACACCGGGGAGCTGTTTTTT
CASRSTSGRAPNTGELFF
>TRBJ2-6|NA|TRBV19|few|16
TGTGCCAGTAGTCGGGCTAGCATTGGTGGGGCCAACGTCCTGACTTTC
CASSRASIGGANVLTF
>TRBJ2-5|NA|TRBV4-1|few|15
TGCGCCAGCAGCCAAGAACGGATTCTACAAGAGACCCAGTACTTC
CASSQERILQETQYF
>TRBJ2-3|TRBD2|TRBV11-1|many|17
TGTGCCAGCAGCCCCTCGACTAGCGGGAGCCTCACAGATACGCAGTATTTT
CASSPSTSGSLTDTQYF
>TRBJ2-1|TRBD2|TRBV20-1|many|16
TGCAGTGCCGGGAGTGACTTGGCGGGAGGCTACAATGAGCAGTTCTTC
CSAGSDLAGGYNEQFF
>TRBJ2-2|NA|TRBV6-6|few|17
TGTGCCAGCAGTTACTCGGGCGTCCAGGGGAACACCGGGGAGCTGTTTTTT
CASSYSGVQGNTGELFF
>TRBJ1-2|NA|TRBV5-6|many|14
TGTGCCAGCAGCGTCCCACCGGGGACTCTGGACTACACCTTC
CASSVPPGTLDYTF
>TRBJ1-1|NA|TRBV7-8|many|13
TGTGCCAGCTCGAGGGTGTCGGACACTGAAGCTTTCTTT
CASSRVSDTEAFF
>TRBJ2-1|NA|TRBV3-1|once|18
TGTGCCAGCAGCCAAGTTGGGCGGGACGCGAGCTCCTACAATGAGCAGTTCTTC
CASSQVGRDASSYNEQFF
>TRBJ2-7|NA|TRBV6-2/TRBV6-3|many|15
TGTGCCAGCAGTTACTCAGGCGACAGTACCTACGAGCAGTACTTC
CASSYSGDSTYEQYF
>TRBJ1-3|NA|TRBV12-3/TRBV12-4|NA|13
TGTGCCAGCAGTTCGGGTGGTCGAAACACCATATATTTT
CASSSGGRNTIYF
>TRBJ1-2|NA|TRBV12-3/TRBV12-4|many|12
TGTGCCAGCAGTCAACAGGGTTATGGCTACACCTTC
CASSQQGYGYTF
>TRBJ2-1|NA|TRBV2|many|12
TGTGCCAGCCGAGAACGGGGCTATGAGCAGTTCTTC
CASRERGYEQFF
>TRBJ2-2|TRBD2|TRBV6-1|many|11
TGTGCCGTCACTAGCGCCGGGGAGCTGTTTTTT
CAVTSAGELFF
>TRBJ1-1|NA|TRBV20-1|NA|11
TGCAGTGCAAGCATGACGGCTGAAGCTTTCTTT
CSASMTAEAFF
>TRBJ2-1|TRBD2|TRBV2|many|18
TGTGCCAGCAGTGTCCCCGGGGACCTAGCGGTCTCCTACAATGAGCAGTTCTTC
CASSVPGDLAVSYNEQFF
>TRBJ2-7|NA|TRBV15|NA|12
TGTGCCACCAGCAGAGATCGTTACGAGCAGTACTTC
CATSRDRYEQYF
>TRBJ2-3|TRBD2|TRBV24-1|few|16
TGTGCCACCAGTGCCTGGCGGGAGGGACGGGCAGATACGCAGTATTTT
CATSAWREGRADTQYF
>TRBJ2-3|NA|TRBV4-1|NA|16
TGCGCCAGCAGCCAGATGTCTAGGGGGTGGACAGATACGCAGTATTTT
CASSQMSRGWTDTQYF
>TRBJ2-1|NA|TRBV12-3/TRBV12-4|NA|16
TGTGCCAGCAGTTCTGGCTCCCTGCGGGCCGACAATGAGCAGTTCTTC
CASSSGSLRADNEQFF
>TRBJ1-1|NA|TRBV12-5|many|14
TGTGCTAGTGGTTTGGTACCAGGGCCCACTGAAGCTTTCTTT
CASGLVPGPTEAFF
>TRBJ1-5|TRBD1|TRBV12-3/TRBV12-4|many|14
TGTGCCAGCAAAATGGGACAGGGTGAGTGGCCCCAGCATTTT
CASKMGQGEWPQHF
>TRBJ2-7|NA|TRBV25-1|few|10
TGTGCCAGCCGCGACTACGAGCAGTACTTC
CASRDYEQYF
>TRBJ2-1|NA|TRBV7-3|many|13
TGTGCCAGCAGCTTACTAGAGGACCATGAGCAGTTCTTC
CASSLLEDHEQFF
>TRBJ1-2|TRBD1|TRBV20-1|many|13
TGCAGTGCACCAGACAGGGCCGCGACTGGCTACACCTTC
CSAPDRAATGYTF
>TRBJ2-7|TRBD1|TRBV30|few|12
TGTGCCGGCTACAGGGGGCCGCTCGAGCAGTACTTC
CAGYRGPLEQYF
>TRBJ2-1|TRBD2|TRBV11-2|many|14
TGTGCCAGCAGCTTAGGATCGGGGGGCAATGAGCAGTTCTTC
CASSLGSGGNEQFF
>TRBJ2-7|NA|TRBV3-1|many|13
TGTGCCAGCAGCCCGGACTCTACCTACGAGCAGTACTTC
CASSPDSTYEQYF
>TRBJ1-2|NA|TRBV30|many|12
TGTGCCTGCACCCGCCCTAACTATGGCTACACCTTC
CACTRPNYGYTF
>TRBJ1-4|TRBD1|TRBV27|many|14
TGTGCCAGCAGTAACAGGGGACTCAATGAAAAACTGTTTTTT
CASSNRGLNEKLFF
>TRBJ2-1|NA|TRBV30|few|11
TGTGCCTGGACGGATGGCGGGACTGGGTTCTTC
CAWTDGGTGFF
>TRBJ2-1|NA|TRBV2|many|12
TGTGCCAGCACTACAGGGTACAATGAGCAGTTCTTC
CASTTGYNEQFF
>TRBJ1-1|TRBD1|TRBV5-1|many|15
TGCGCCAGCAGCCCAACCGGACAGGGGGTTTCTGAAGCTTTCTTT
CASSPTGQGVSEAFF
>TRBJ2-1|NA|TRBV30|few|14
TGTGCCTGGACCCCCGGGACCGCGGACAATGAGCAGTTCTTC
CAWTPGTADNEQFF
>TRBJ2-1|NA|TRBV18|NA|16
TGTGCCAGCTCACCACCGGTGCCGGGAGCGTACAATGAGCAGTTCTTC
CASSPPVPGAYNEQFF
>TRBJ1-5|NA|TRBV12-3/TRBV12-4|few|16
TGTGCCAGCAGTTTAGCGCTGTCGGATAGCAATCAGCCCCAGCATTTT
CASSLALSDSNQPQHF
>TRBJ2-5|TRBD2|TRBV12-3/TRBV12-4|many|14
TGTGCCAGCAGACGACTAGCGGGACAAGAGACCCAGTACTTC
CASRRLAGQETQYF
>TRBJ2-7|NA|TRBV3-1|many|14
TGTGCCAGCAGCTCCGGACCCACCGGGGGTGAGCAGTACTTC
CASSSGPTGGEQYF
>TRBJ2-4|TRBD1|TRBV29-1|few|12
TGCAGCGTGGACAGGGCGGAAAACATTCAGTACTTC
CSVDRAENIQYF
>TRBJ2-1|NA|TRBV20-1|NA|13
TGCACCCCCAGGGATAGGTTCTCCAATGAGCAGTTCTTC
CTPRDRFSNEQFF